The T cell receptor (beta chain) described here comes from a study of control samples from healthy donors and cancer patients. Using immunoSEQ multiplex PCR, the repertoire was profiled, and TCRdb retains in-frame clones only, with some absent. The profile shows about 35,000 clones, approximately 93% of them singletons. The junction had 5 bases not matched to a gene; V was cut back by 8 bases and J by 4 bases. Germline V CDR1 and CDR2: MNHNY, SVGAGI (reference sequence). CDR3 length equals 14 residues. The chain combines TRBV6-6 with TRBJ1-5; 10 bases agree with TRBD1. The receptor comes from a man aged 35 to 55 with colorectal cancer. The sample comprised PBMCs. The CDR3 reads CASRGQGQNQPQHF. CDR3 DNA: TGTGCCAGCCGGGGACAGGGGCAAAATCAGCCCCAGCATTTT.